These 14 T cell receptor beta chains were sequenced from one sample in a study of T cells in Graves' hyperthyroidism and ophthalmopathy. The investigators amplified TCR beta CDR3 regions from RNA transcripts. The TCR CDR3 first-round RT-PCR relied on the HTBI primer set. TCRdb re-analysed the multiplex PCR reads in MiXCR, keeping a single row per CDR3 protein. The data contain about 300,000 distinct CDR3 sequences, 16% of them seen just once; the ten biggest clones take up 33%. Sequencing was carried out using blood. These receptors were collected from a man aged 25-45 years with Graves' hyperthyroidism.

This clonotype was counted at least ten times. The J gene is TRBJ2-2, the V gene TRBV7-9, with TRBD1 identical over 9 bases. V shed 5 bases and J 8 bases; nucleotides not matched to a gene: 9. CDR1 is SEHNR, CDR2 FQNEAQ, per germline (reference sequence). The CDR3 runs to 15 residues. The chain's CDR3 is CASSDRDRVSGELFF. The CDR3 bases are TGTGCCAGCAGCGACCGGGACAGGGTTTCTGGGGAGCTGTTTTTT.

There are many counts of this clonotype. The gene calls are TRBV2 and TRBJ2-7, with unresolved D. Deletions cut 4 bases from V and 4 bases from J, with 5 bases between. The CDR3 contains 11 residues. The germline V gene encodes CDR1 SNHLY and CDR2 FYNNEI. DNA of the CDR3: TGTGCCAGCAGTGTCCGGTACGAGCAGTACTTC. It codes for CASSVRYEQYF.

This clonotype has a count of ten or more. The genes are TRBV5-1 and TRBJ2-5; D ambiguous. The V gene lost 0 bases and the J gene lost 5 bases, with 14 bases spanning the gap. CDR3 size: 15 residues. The germline V gene has CDR1 SGHRS and CDR2 YFSETQ. The CDR3 loop reads CASSLEGSAGETQYF. The CDR3 DNA follows: TGCGCCAGCAGCTTGGAGGGCAGCGCTGGGGAGACCCAGTACTTC.

This clonotype was seen only a few times. The chain combines TRBV20-1 with TRBJ2-7; 9 positions match TRBD2. Germline lookup yields CDR1 DFQATT and CDR2 SNEGSKA (reference sequence). This CDR3 region has 15 residues. V dropped 1 base and J dropped 2; count of bases not matched to a gene: 6. CDR3 residues: CSARVGAGGPYEQYF. As DNA, the CDR3 is TGCAGTGCTAGAGTGGGCGCGGGAGGGCCCTACGAGCAGTACTTC.

This clonotype was picked up many times. V gene TRBV11-2 combines with J gene TRBJ2-1, with 11 bases lining up with TRBD2. Per germline, CDR1 SGHAT and CDR2 FQNNGV. The CDR3 contains 15 residues. The ends lost 3 bases at V and 3 bases at J; junction bases unmatched: 1. CDR3 bases: TGTGCCAGCAGCTTTAGCGGGAGGGTCTACAATGAGCAGTTCTTC. This translates into CASSFSGRVYNEQFF. Combining the CDR3 with reference TRBV11-2 and TRBJ2-1 gives the whole variable domain EAGVAQSPRYKIIEKRQSVAFWCNPISGHATLYWYQQILGQGPKLLIQFQNNGVVDDSQLPKDRFSAERLKGVDSTLKIQPAKLEDSAVYLCASSFSGRVYNEQFFGPGTRLTVL.

The sample holds many counts of this clonotype. The chain uses TRBV30 and TRBJ1-2; D call uncertain. The V gene lost 3 bases and the J gene lost 4 bases, with 12 bases spanning the gap. The CDR3 has 13 amino acids. CDR1 GTSNPN and CDR2 SVGIG come from the germline V gene (reference sequence). CDR3 DNA sequence: TGTGCCTGGAGCCTCACGGCTCCCTATGGCTACACCTTC. Its protein product is CAWSLTAPYGYTF. Filled out from reference TRBV30 and TRBJ1-2, the complete variable domain reads SQTIHQWPATLVQPVGSPLSLECTVEGTSNPNLYWYRQAAGRGLQLLFYSVGIGQISSEVPQNLSASRPQDRQFILSSKKLLLSDSGFYLCAWSLTAPYGYTFGSGTRLTVV.

This clonotype was detected ten times or more. This sequence joins TRBV5-1 and TRBJ1-3; the D gene is possibly TRBD1 (5 bases). The germline V gene has CDR1 SGHRS and CDR2 YFSETQ. The V end lost 0 bases, the J end lost 0 bases, and 13 bases lay between the germline ends. The CDR3 has 17 residues. CDR3 region: CASSLEVGAISGNTIYF. CDR3 bases: TGCGCCAGCAGCTTGGAAGTAGGGGCAATCTCTGGAAACACCATATATTTT.

The V and J genes are TRBV7-2 and TRBJ1-4; D might be TRBD1 (5 bases). CDR1 is SGHTA and CDR2 is FQGNSA in the germline V gene. The V and J ends lost 0 bases and 8 bases respectively, with 13 bases between them. The CDR3 runs to 15 residues. Here the CDR3 reads CASSLARGVGEKLFF. The CDR3 DNA is TGTGCCAGCAGCTTAGCGCGGGGGGTCGGGGAAAAACTGTTTTTT.

This clonotype was counted at least ten times. The V call is TRBV29-1, the J call TRBJ1-2; tentative D call: TRBD1 (5 bases). The CDR3 is 15 residues long. The germline V and J ends were trimmed by 4 bases and 8 bases, with 23 bases remaining between them. Germline values: CDR1 SQVTM, CDR2 ANQGSEA. Here the CDR3 DNA reads TGCAGCGTTGCATCAGACTGGGGAGCAGGGCTGGGCTACACCTTC. Its translation is CSVASDWGAGLGYTF.

The rearrangement links TRBV2 to TRBJ2-3; 8 bases match TRBD2. CDR3 size: 19 residues. The germline V gene has CDR1 SNHLY and CDR2 FYNNEI. Trimming took 4 bases from V and 4 from J; bases not matched to a gene: 19. CDR3 nucleotide sequence: TGTGCCAGCAGTGCTTGGGGGGCCAGTAGCGGGAATACTTCAGATACGCAGTATTTT. This codes for CASSAWGASSGNTSDTQYF. Supplemented by reference TRBV2 and TRBJ2-3, the full variable domain reads EPEVTQTPSHQVTQMGQEVILRCVPISNHLYFYWYRQILGQKVEFLVSFYNNEISEKSEIFDDQFSVERPDGSNFTLKIRSTKLEDSAMYFCASSAWGASSGNTSDTQYFGPGTRLTVL.

This clonotype was observed many times. The chain couples TRBV20-1 to TRBJ2-1; perhaps TRBD2 as D (6 bases). V dropped 6 bases and J dropped 5 bases, with 14 bases sitting between them. CDR1 is DFQATT and CDR2 is SNEGSKA in the germline V gene (reference sequence). This CDR3 is 13 amino acids long. DNA for the CDR3: TGCAGTGCCCGCGACGGACTACACAATGAGCAGTTCTTC. Its protein is CSARDGLHNEQFF.

This clonotype was recorded a few times. This chain links TRBV6-2 or TRBV6-3 with TRBJ1-2; D is uncertain. Germline V lookup: CDR1 MNHEY, CDR2 SVGEGT. V lost 5 bases to trimming and J lost 5 bases, with 9 bases between them. This CDR3 comprises 12 residues. CDR3 loop: CASSHDSYGYTF. CDR3 coding DNA: TGTGCCAGCAGTCACGATTCTTATGGCTACACCTTC.

The sample holds many counts of this clonotype. The chain employs TRBV12-3 or TRBV12-4 and TRBJ1-2, with D perhaps TRBD1 (5 bases). With 5 bases removed from V and 4 bases from J, the gap between germline ends came to 11 bases. This CDR3 is built from 13 residues. In DNA, the CDR3 is TGTGCCAGCAGTCAACAGACAGTCTATGGCTACACCTTC. Protein sequence: CASSQQTVYGYTF.

The chain has TRBV18 and TRBJ1-1; possibly TRBD1 for D (6 bases). V lost 4 bases to trimming and J lost 1 base, with 16 bases between them. CDR3 size: 16 residues. Germline V lookup: CDR1 KGHSH, CDR2 LQKENI. The chain's CDR3 is CASSRRGRGSNTEAFF. CDR3 in DNA: TGTGCCAGCTCACGGCGGGGCAGGGGTTCGAACACTGAAGCTTTCTTT.